These 30 T cell receptor beta chains were sequenced from one sample in a study of blood T cell repertoires in COVID-19. This table comes from immunoSEQ multiplex PCR, and its TCRdb copy is limited to in-frame clones, with some not included. Here the sample spans 90,000 to 110,000 clones, around 74% being singletons. Source material: peripheral blood. These receptors all stem from a woman between 65 and 79 years old with acute or convalescent COVID-19.

The genes are TRBV6-2 or TRBV6-3 and TRBJ2-2, with 8 bases lining up with TRBD2. The CDR3 has 15 amino acids. CDR1 and CDR2 (germline): MNHEY, SVGEGT. V lost 2 bases to trimming and J lost 3 bases; unmatched junction nucleotides: 2. The CDR3 loop is CASSYAGGYTGELFF. The CDR3 DNA reads as TGTGCCAGCAGTTACGCGGGGGGCTACACCGGGGAGCTGTTTTTT.

The J gene is TRBJ1-4, the V gene TRBV2, with TRBD1 matching over 8 bases. Germline V gene data show CDR1 as SNHLY and CDR2 as FYNNEI. With 5 bases clipped from V and 4 bases from J, the junction kept 3 bases outside the gene matches. The CDR3 length is 14 residues. CDR3 sequence: CASSKTGVNEKLFF. CDR3 DNA sequence: TGTGCCAGCAGTAAGACAGGGGTTAATGAAAAACTGTTTTTT.

The V call is TRBV2, the J call TRBJ1-4; 7 bases align to TRBD1. Trimming cost V 2 bases and J 4 bases; bases outside gene matches: 4. CDR1 and CDR2 from the germline V gene are SNHLY and FYNNEI. The CDR3 has 15 residues. CDR3 sequence reads: CASSESRGFNEKLFF. In DNA, the CDR3 is TGTGCCAGCAGTGAAAGCAGGGGGTTTAATGAAAAACTGTTTTTT.

CDR3 amino acids: CASSEDGQIPNYGYTF. The CDR3 DNA sequence: TGTGCCAGCAGTGAAGATGGACAGATACCAAACTATGGCTACACCTTC. The chain couples TRBV2 to TRBJ1-2; possible D gene TRBD1, 6 bases. The CDR3 contains 16 residues. The V gene's germline CDR1 is SNHLY and CDR2 FYNNEI. Deletions cut 1 base from V and 2 bases from J, with 14 bases between. Full variable domain (missing parts from reference TRBV2 and TRBJ1-2): EPEVTQTPSHQVTQMGQEVILRCVPISNHLYFYWYRQILGQKVEFLVSFYNNEISEKSEIFDDQFSVERPDGSNFTLKIRSTKLEDSAMYFCASSEDGQIPNYGYTFGSGTRLTVV.

This chain's CDR3 is CASSSETGYGYTF. The CDR3 bases are TGTGCCAGCAGTTCGGAGACAGGGTATGGCTACACCTTC. The chain recombines TRBV28 with TRBJ1-2; TRBD1 agrees at 7 bases. CDR1 is MDHEN, CDR2 SYDVKM, per germline. Trimming removed 4 bases from V and 5 bases from J; junction bases left unmatched: 4. The CDR3 extends over 13 amino acids.

CDR3 nucleotides: TGTGCCAGCAGTCCCGGTATGGGCTCCTATAGCAATCAGCCCCAGCATTTT. Translation: CASSPGMGSYSNQPQHF. The rearrangement uses TRBV28 and TRBJ1-5, with D uncertain. This CDR3 region has 17 residues. The ends were cut back, 5 bases at V and 0 bases at J, with 17 bases in the middle. Germline V gene sequence: CDR1 MDHEN, CDR2 SYDVKM. The whole variable domain, filled in from reference TRBV28 and TRBJ1-5, reads DVKVTQSSRYLVKRTGEKVFLECVQDMDHENMFWYRQDPGLGLRLIYFSYDVKMKEKGDIPEGYSVSREKKERFSLILESASTNQTSMYLCASSPGMGSYSNQPQHFGDGTRLSIL.

The chain is built from TRBV30 and TRBJ1-2; TRBD1 might be the D (6 bases). V dropped 8 bases and J dropped 6 bases, with 13 bases sitting between them. Looked up from germline, CDR1 is GTSNPN and CDR2 is SVGIG (reference sequence). There are 11 residues in the CDR3. The CDR3: CARLDSHGYTF. CDR3 DNA sequence: TGTGCCAGACTGGACAGCCATGGCTACACCTTC.

This chain joins TRBV4-1 and TRBJ1-5, with 7 nucleotides matching TRBD1. Germline V gene lookup returns CDR1 MGHRA and CDR2 YSYEKL. Losses at the gene ends were 1 base for V and 5 bases for J; bases not matched to a gene: 11. This CDR3 has 17 amino acids. CDR3 DNA: TGCGCCAGCAGCCAAGCCTTAAGGGGGCGGTTGGATCAGCCCCAGCATTTT. It specifies CASSQALRGRLDQPQHF.

The V gene is TRBV5-1, the J gene TRBJ1-1; tentative D call: TRBD1 (6 bases). Trimming took off 5 bases at V and 1 base at J, with 12 bases between the two ends. Looked up from germline, CDR1 is SGHRS and CDR2 is YFSETQ. This CDR3 is built from 14 residues. The CDR3 protein is CASRTGDRNTEAFF. Here the CDR3 DNA reads TGCGCCAGCAGGACAGGCGATAGGAACACTGAAGCTTTCTTT.

J is TRBJ2-3 and V is TRBV11-2; the D gene is possibly TRBD2 (5 bases). Trimming stripped 5 bases from V and 2 bases from J, with 11 bases between. The CDR3 has 14 amino acids. Per the germline V gene, CDR1 is SGHAT and CDR2 is FQNNGV. The CDR3 DNA is TGTGCCAGCAGCCCTAGCCGATACACAGATACGCAGTATTTT. Protein: CASSPSRYTDTQYF. Variable domain in full (rest from reference TRBV11-2 and TRBJ2-3): EAGVAQSPRYKIIEKRQSVAFWCNPISGHATLYWYQQILGQGPKLLIQFQNNGVVDDSQLPKDRFSAERLKGVDSTLKIQPAKLEDSAVYLCASSPSRYTDTQYFGPGTRLTVL.

The rearrangement links TRBV6-6 to TRBJ2-1, with 7 bases aligning to TRBD1. CDR1 is MNHNY, CDR2 SVGAGI, per germline (reference sequence). V shed 6 bases and J 5 bases; nucleotides not matched to a gene: 10. The CDR3 extends over 15 amino acids. CDR3 in amino acids: CASRPKGAEHNEQFF. For the CDR3, the DNA is TGTGCCAGCAGGCCTAAGGGGGCGGAACACAATGAGCAGTTCTTC.

This chain uses TRBV9 with TRBJ2-1, with TRBD1 as a possible D gene (6 bases). The V end lost 4 bases, the J end lost 0 bases, and 17 bases lay between the germline ends. Germline values: CDR1 SGDLS, CDR2 YYNGEE. The CDR3 runs to 17 residues. This CDR3 reads CASSQTGTPSSYNEQFF. In DNA, the CDR3 is TGTGCCAGCAGCCAAACCGGGACACCGAGCTCCTACAATGAGCAGTTCTTC.

This clone turned up a few times. The rearrangement uses TRBV27 and TRBJ2-2; 11 nucleotides align to TRBD2. CDR3 length equals 17 residues. CDR1 is MNHEY and CDR2 is SMNVEV in the germline V gene (reference sequence). Unmatched junction bases numbered 13, after V lost 6 bases and J lost 7 bases. The CDR3 here is CASSPPRGTSGGGELFF. The CDR3 bases are TGTGCCAGCAGCCCCCCGAGAGGGACTAGCGGTGGCGGGGAGCTGTTTTTT.

The V call is TRBV6-2 or TRBV6-3, the J call TRBJ2-3, with 14 bases matching TRBD2. The CDR3 runs to 17 residues. Looked up from germline, CDR1 is MNHEY and CDR2 is SVGEGT. Trimming removed 6 bases from V and 4 bases from J; junction bases left unmatched: 9. The CDR3 spells CASSPRATSGGADTQYF. DNA for the CDR3: TGTGCCAGCAGCCCCCGGGCGACTAGCGGGGGGGCAGATACGCAGTATTTT.

The rearrangement links TRBV5-1 to TRBJ2-2; 7 bases align to TRBD1. Germline V CDR1 and CDR2: SGHRS, YFSETQ. This CDR3 is 15 amino acids long. J lost 5 bases, V lost 0 bases, and 4 bases had no gene match. Written as DNA, the CDR3 is TGCGCCAGCAGCTTGGAGGGGGCAAGGACCGGGGAGCTGTTTTTT. It encodes CASSLEGARTGELFF.

As DNA, the CDR3 is TGTGCCAGCAGCGGGGGACGGTACAATGAGCAGTTCTTC. This translates into CASSGGRYNEQFF. The V and J genes are TRBV25-1 and TRBJ2-1; D may be TRBD2 (6 bases). The CDR3 loop spans 13 amino acids. Germline V gene data show CDR1 as MGHDK and CDR2 as SYGVNS. V dropped 6 bases and J dropped 4 bases, with 10 bases sitting between them.

The rearrangement links TRBV27 to TRBJ2-1; 12 nucleotides line up with TRBD2. CDR3 size: 17 residues. V shed 7 bases, J shed 4 bases, and the junction held 11 bases outside the gene matches. Germline assignment: CDR1 MNHEY and CDR2 SMNVEV (reference sequence). The CDR3 DNA sequence: TGTGCCAGCACGACCCGACTAGCGGGGGTCGCATACAATGAGCAGTTCTTC. The encoded protein is CASTTRLAGVAYNEQFF.

V gene TRBV28 combines with J gene TRBJ1-2, with 7 bases that match TRBD1. Germline V lookup: CDR1 MDHEN, CDR2 SYDVKM. This CDR3 region has 12 residues. Trimming removed 10 bases from V and 4 bases from J; junction bases left unmatched: 6. The CDR3 DNA is TGTGCCACCCATGACAGGGTCTATGGCTACACCTTC. This encodes CATHDRVYGYTF.

This clone was picked up a small number of times. V is TRBV5-1 and J is TRBJ2-2; 7 bases agree with TRBD1. Germline trimming cut 4 bases from V and 6 bases from J; bases unmatched to any gene: 6. Germline values: CDR1 SGHRS, CDR2 YFSETQ. This CDR3 has 14 amino acids. CDR3 residues: CASSPRGLSGELFF. CDR3 nucleotide sequence: TGCGCCAGCAGCCCGAGGGGGCTTTCCGGGGAGCTGTTTTTT. Full variable domain (remainder filled in from reference TRBV5-1 and TRBJ2-2): KAGVTQTPRYLIKTRGQQVTLSCSPISGHRSVSWYQQTPGQGLQFLFEYFSETQRNKGNFPGRFSGRQFSNSRSEMNVSTLELGDSALYLCASSPRGLSGELFFGEGSRLTVL.

There are a few counts of this clone. The chain combines TRBV2 with TRBJ2-7; a possible D gene is TRBD2 (5 bases). V was shortened by 6 bases and J by 2 bases, with 5 bases between the two germline ends. The CDR3 spans 11 residues. Germline lookup yields CDR1 SNHLY and CDR2 FYNNEI. CDR3 residues: CASREAYEQYF. CDR3 DNA: TGTGCCAGCAGGGAGGCCTACGAGCAGTACTTC.

V usage is TRBV28 and J usage is TRBJ1-2; no firm D call. In germline, CDR1 is MDHEN, CDR2 SYDVKM. Trimming cost V 6 bases and J 4 bases, with 18 bases left between them. The CDR3 has 15 residues. The CDR3, as DNA: TGTGCCAGCAGCCCCTGGGAGGAATCAATCTATGGCTACACCTTC. Translating it yields CASSPWEESIYGYTF.

This chain joins TRBV13 and TRBJ2-7; TRBD2 agrees at 12 bases. V gave up 2 bases and J gave up 4 bases; unmatched junction bases: 3. CDR3 size: 15 residues. The V gene's germline CDR1 is PRHDT and CDR2 FYEKMQ (reference sequence). The CDR3 loop is CASSLMTSGGYEQYF. The CDR3 coding sequence is TGTGCCAGCAGCTTAATGACTAGCGGGGGTTACGAGCAGTACTTC.

This chain joins TRBV5-6 and TRBJ1-5; D call uncertain. The V end lost 4 bases, the J end lost 5 bases, and 13 bases lay between the germline ends. The germline V gene has CDR1 SGHDT and CDR2 YYEEEE. This CDR3 has 14 residues. This CDR3 is CASSRGREYQPQHF. CDR3 in DNA: TGTGCCAGCAGCCGCGGACGGGAGTATCAGCCCCAGCATTTT.

This clone turned up a few times. This rearrangement joins TRBV5-4 to TRBJ2-2; 7 nucleotides match TRBD2. Germline V gene lookup returns CDR1 SGHNT and CDR2 YYREEE (reference sequence). The CDR3 extends over 17 amino acids. V dropped 6 bases and J dropped 0; count of bases not matched to a gene: 11. In DNA, the CDR3 is TGTGCCAGCACCATGGGGGGGGTCTCCGCGAACACCGGGGAGCTGTTTTTT. As protein: CASTMGGVSANTGELFF.

This clone occurred once. The CDR3 region has the DNA TGCAGTGCTAGTATGAGCCTAACAACTAATGAAAAACTGTTTTTT. Translating it yields CSASMSLTTNEKLFF. V gene TRBV20-1 combines with J gene TRBJ1-4; D gene uncertain. V was cut by 3 bases and J by 0 bases, with 11 bases left in between. CDR1 and CDR2 (germline): DFQATT, SNEGSKA (reference sequence). This CDR3 contains 15 residues.

The V call is TRBV6-5, the J call TRBJ1-2; tentatively, D is TRBD1 (6 bases). CDR3 length: 14 amino acids. Germline V CDR1 and CDR2: MNHEY, SVGAGI. V was shortened by 7 bases and J by 4 bases, with 16 bases between the two germline ends. Here the CDR3 reads CASIRGLGGYGYTF. CDR3 nucleotides: TGTGCCAGCATCCGAGGGTTAGGGGGCTATGGCTACACCTTC.

The chain employs TRBV4-3 and TRBJ1-4; D ambiguous. Germline CDR1 and CDR2: LGHNA and YSLEER. This CDR3 has 14 amino acids. Trimming took off 5 bases at V and 7 bases at J, with 14 bases between the two ends. CDR3 loop: CASSRQLRGEKLFF. The CDR3 DNA is TGCGCCAGCAGCAGGCAGCTCCGGGGTGAAAAACTGTTTTTT.

This clone occurred a few times. The genes are TRBV7-2 and TRBJ1-1, with no clear D. Trimming stripped 3 bases from V and 1 base from J, with 6 bases between. CDR1 and CDR2 from the germline V gene are SGHTA and FQGNSA. The CDR3 extends over 13 amino acids. This chain's CDR3 is CASSLRQNTEAFF. Here the CDR3 DNA reads TGTGCCAGCAGCTTGAGGCAGAACACTGAAGCTTTCTTT.

This chain connects TRBV7-9 to TRBJ2-3; 7 bases map to TRBD2. The trim removed 7 bases at V and 2 bases at J, leaving 12 bases unmatched. The CDR3 contains 16 residues. Germline V gene lookup returns CDR1 SEHNR and CDR2 FQNEAQ (reference sequence). CDR3 nucleotide sequence: TGTGCCAGCACTCTCTATCCAGCGGGGAACACAGATACGCAGTATTTT. As protein: CASTLYPAGNTDTQYF.

Only one count was recorded for this clone. This may come from a read error, since a much larger clone is one base off. The chain links TRBV2 to TRBJ1-2, with TRBD1 identical over 8 bases. CDR3 length equals 13 residues. Germline V gives CDR1 SNHLY, CDR2 FYNNEI. Unmatched junction bases numbered 3, after V lost 6 bases and J lost 3 bases. The CDR3 region has the DNA TGTGCCAGCAGAGAGACAGGGGACTATGGCTACACCTTC. Protein: CASRETGDYGYTF.